Listed below are T cell receptor beta chains from one sample, sequenced in a study of human T cells and chemical hapten exposure. TCRdb re-called the RACE reads through MiXCR, storing one row per CDR3 protein. Here the sample spans approximately 60,000 distinct CDR3 sequences, around 10% being singletons. The sample here was whole blood, taken in connection with sensitization to the hapten diphenylcyclopropenone (DPC). Every receptor here comes from a man in his forties or fifties with alopecia areata. Some clones in this sample may be carry-over from other donors' samples. Each CDR3 is given without its conserved first and last residue.

j_gene | v_gene | CDR3aa
TRBJ2-7 | TRBV27 | ASSSPGRFEQY
TRBJ2-5 | TRBV28 | ASSPRQTRVETQY
TRBJ1-1 | TRBV18 | ASSPGVDTEAF
TRBJ2-1 | TRBV21-1 | ASSARHSTYNEQF
TRBJ1-6 | TRBV5-5 | ASSLEDSGVFHSPLH
TRBJ2-3 | TRBV20-1 | SARGTSGRAATDTQY
TRBJ1-6 | TRBV9 | ASSVEPQNNSPLH
TRBJ2-1 | TRBV4-3 | ASSRQLTGEGYNEQF
TRBJ2-1 | TRBV29-1 | SVGRTSGRYAYNEQF
TRBJ2-2 | TRBV12-3/TRBV12-4 | ASSLPSGGRTGELF
TRBJ2-3 | TRBV27 | ASHRTGGVDTQY
TRBJ2-1 | TRBV9 | ASSVDGGSSYNEQF
TRBJ1-1 | TRBV29-1 | SVSGQGAEGNTEAF
TRBJ2-4 | TRBV5-1 | ASSLVDRGAKNIQY
TRBJ2-7 | TRBV7-9 | ASSFVPGLTPPEQY
TRBJ1-5 | TRBV2 | ASTGGGHQPQH
TRBJ2-1 | TRBV12-3/TRBV12-4 | ASSPHRTSGVNEQF
TRBJ2-2 | TRBV19 | ASSWLQGAGELF
TRBJ1-2 | TRBV20-1 | SARRTDDAYGYT
TRBJ2-1 | TRBV7-6 | ASSSPLRQGNNEQF
TRBJ2-2 | TRBV6-5 | ASRLTGIPRELF
TRBJ2-3 | TRBV10-3 | AISEPSGVSTDTQY
TRBJ2-5 | TRBV21-1 | ASSKAIREREDQETQY
TRBJ2-4 | TRBV7-3 | ASSSSSRGPQY
TRBJ2-7 | TRBV28 | ASTLQGKNEQY
TRBJ2-4 | TRBV7-2 | ASTVPGGLGKNIQY
TRBJ2-1 | TRBV3-1 | ASRSAGGYNEQF
TRBJ2-5 | TRBV28 | ASSTPGQGGTQETQY
TRBJ2-1 | TRBV20-1 | SARDRGDEQF
TRBJ2-2 | TRBV28 | ASSPPEGANIPGELF
TRBJ2-7 | TRBV10-3 | AISDPTGQEPEQY
TRBJ1-1 | TRBV12-3/TRBV12-4 | ATRDGNTEAF
TRBJ2-1 | TRBV4-1 | ASSQEYQGGEQF
TRBJ1-3 | TRBV4-3 | ASSQDPKRVISGNTIY
TRBJ2-7 | TRBV3-1 | ASSQRAEQY
TRBJ2-7 | TRBV29-1 | SVLQDTYEQY